This TCR beta chain was recovered during a study of T cells in Graves' hyperthyroidism and ophthalmopathy. Overall study findings and caveats: Most expanded thyroid clonotypes above 0.001 also appeared in blood.

Investigators excluded patients with uncontrolled infection, other autoimmune disease, pregnancy or lactation. Amplification of TCR beta CDR3 regions was performed using RNA transcripts as template. The HTBI primer set was used in a first-round RT-PCR of the TCR CDR3. Each CDR3 protein is one row after TCRdb ran MiXCR on the multiplex PCR reads. The top ten clones hold less than 9.5% of a sample with over 650,000 distinct CDR3 sequences, about 45% of them seen once. As concerns this clonotype: Its matching antigen is unknown.

Germline CDR1 reads LNHNV; CDR2 reads YYDKDF (reference sequence). The V and J ends lost 5 bases and 9 bases, in that order; junction bases with no gene match: 7. The CDR3 is 14 residues long. The gene calls are TRBV15 and TRBJ1-6; 7 bases align to TRBD1. The sequence was obtained from an adult man with Graves' disease, either hyperthyroidism or ophthalmopathy (not recorded which). The specimen was peripheral blood or thyroid tissue (not recorded which). CDR3 sequence reads: CATSATGQGSPLHF. CDR3 sequence (DNA): TGTGCCACCAGCGCGACAGGGCAGGGTTCACCCCTCCACTTT.